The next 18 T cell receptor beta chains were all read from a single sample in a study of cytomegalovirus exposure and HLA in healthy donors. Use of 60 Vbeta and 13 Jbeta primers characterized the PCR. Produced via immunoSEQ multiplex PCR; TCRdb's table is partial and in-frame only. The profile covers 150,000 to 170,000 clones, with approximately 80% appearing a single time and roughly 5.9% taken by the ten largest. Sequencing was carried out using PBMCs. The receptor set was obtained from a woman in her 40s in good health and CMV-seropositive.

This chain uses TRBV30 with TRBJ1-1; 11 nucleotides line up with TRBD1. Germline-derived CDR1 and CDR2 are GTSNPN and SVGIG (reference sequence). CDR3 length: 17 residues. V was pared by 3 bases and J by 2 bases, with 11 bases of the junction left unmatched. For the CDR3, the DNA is TGTGCCTGGAGAGAACCTATCCGGACAGGGGGCAACACTGAAGCTTTCTTT. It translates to CAWREPIRTGGNTEAFF.

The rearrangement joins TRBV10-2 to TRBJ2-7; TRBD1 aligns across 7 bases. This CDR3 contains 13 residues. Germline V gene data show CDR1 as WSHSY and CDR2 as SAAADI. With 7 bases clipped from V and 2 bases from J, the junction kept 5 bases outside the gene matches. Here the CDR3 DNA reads TGCGCCAGCAAGCCCGGGACAGCCTACGAGCAGTACTTC. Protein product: CASKPGTAYEQYF.

The CDR3 region has the DNA TGCGCCAGCAGCTTGGGTCTAGCGGGAGCAGATACGCAGTATTTT. This translates into CASSLGLAGADTQYF. The chain uses TRBV5-1 and TRBJ2-3, with 10 bases that match TRBD2. Trimming cost V 0 bases and J 4 bases; bases outside gene matches: 2. The CDR3 is 15 residues long. CDR1 and CDR2 from the germline V gene are SGHRS and YFSETQ.

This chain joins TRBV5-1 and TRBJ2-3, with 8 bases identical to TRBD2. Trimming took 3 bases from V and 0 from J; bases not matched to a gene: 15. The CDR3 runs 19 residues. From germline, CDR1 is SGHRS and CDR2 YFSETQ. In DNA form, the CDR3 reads TGCGCCAGCAGCTACCGGGGACAAGCGGGGGAGGCCAGCACAGATACGCAGTATTTT. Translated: CASSYRGQAGEASTDTQYF.

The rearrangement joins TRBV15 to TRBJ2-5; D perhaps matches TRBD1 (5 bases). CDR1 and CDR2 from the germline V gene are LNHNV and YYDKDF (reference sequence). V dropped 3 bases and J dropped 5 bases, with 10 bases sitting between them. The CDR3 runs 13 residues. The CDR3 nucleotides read TGTGCCACCAGCAGGGGGCCGCCCGAGACCCAGTACTTC. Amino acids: CATSRGPPETQYF.

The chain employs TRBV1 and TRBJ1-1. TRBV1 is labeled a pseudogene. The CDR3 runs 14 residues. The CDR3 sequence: CTSSQDIENTEAFF. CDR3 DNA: TGCACCAGCAGTCAAGATATAGAGAACACTGAAGCTTTCTTT.

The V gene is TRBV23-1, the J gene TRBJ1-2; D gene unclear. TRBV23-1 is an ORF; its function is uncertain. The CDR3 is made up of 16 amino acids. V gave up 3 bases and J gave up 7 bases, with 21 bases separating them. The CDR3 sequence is CASSHRGSLFSGGYTF. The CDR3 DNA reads TGCGCCAGCAGTCACCGGGGTAGCCTATTCTCCGGTGGCTACACCTTC.

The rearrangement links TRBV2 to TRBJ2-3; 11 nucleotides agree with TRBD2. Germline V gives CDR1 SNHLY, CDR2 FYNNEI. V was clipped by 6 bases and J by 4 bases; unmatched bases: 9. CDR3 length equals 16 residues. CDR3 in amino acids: CASRELAGVSSDTQYF. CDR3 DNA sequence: TGTGCCAGCAGGGAACTAGCGGGAGTTAGTTCAGATACGCAGTATTTT.

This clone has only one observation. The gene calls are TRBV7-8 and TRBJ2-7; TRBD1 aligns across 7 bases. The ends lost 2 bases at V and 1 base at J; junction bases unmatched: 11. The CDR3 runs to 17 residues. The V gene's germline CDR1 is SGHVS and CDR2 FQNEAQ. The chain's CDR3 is CASSLRVVVTGSYEQYF. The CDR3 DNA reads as TGTGCCAGCAGCTTAAGGGTTGTCGTGACAGGGTCCTACGAGCAGTACTTC.

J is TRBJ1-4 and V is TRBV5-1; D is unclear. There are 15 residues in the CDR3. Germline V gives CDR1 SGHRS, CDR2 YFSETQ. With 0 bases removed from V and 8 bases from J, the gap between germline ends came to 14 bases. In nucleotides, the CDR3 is TGCGCCAGCAGCTTGGTCGCTGGGAGGGAGGAAAAACTGTTTTTT. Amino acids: CASSLVAGREEKLFF.

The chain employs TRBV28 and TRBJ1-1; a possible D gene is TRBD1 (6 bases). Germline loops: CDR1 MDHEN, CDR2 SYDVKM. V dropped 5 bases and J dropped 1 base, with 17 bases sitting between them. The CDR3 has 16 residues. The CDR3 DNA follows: TGTGCCAGCAGTCTATATCCGGGACAAAGGAACACTGAAGCTTTCTTT. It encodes CASSLYPGQRNTEAFF.

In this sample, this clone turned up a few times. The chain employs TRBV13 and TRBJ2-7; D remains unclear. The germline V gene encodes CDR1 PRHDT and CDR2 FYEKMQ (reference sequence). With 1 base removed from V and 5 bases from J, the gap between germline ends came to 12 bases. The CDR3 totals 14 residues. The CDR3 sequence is CASSLATKAHEQYF. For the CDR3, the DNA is TGTGCCAGCAGCTTAGCTACTAAAGCCCACGAGCAGTACTTC.

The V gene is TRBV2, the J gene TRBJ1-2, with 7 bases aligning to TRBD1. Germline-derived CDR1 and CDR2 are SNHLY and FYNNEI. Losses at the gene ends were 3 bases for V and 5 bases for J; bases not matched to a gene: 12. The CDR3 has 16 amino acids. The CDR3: CASSEGLKGTAYGYTF. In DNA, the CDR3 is TGTGCCAGCAGTGAGGGCTTAAAAGGGACAGCATATGGCTACACCTTC. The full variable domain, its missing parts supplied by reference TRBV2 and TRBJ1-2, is EPEVTQTPSHQVTQMGQEVILRCVPISNHLYFYWYRQILGQKVEFLVSFYNNEISEKSEIFDDQFSVERPDGSNFTLKIRSTKLEDSAMYFCASSEGLKGTAYGYTFGSGTRLTVV.

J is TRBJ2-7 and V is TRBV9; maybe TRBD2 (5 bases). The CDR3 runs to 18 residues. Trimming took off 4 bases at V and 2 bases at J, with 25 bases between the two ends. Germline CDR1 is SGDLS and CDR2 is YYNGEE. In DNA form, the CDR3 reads TGTGCCAGCAGCCCCCAGCTAGAGGGAGAGTATGGAACCTACGAGCAGTACTTC. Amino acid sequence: CASSPQLEGEYGTYEQYF.

For the CDR3, the DNA is TGTGCCTGGGGCTCGGGGGATACGCAGTATTTT. This codes for CAWGSGDTQYF. This chain joins TRBV30 and TRBJ2-3, with a tentative D call TRBD2 (5 bases). In germline, CDR1 is GTSNPN, CDR2 SVGIG (reference sequence). Trimming removed 5 bases from V and 6 bases from J, with 9 bases in between. CDR3 size: 11 residues.

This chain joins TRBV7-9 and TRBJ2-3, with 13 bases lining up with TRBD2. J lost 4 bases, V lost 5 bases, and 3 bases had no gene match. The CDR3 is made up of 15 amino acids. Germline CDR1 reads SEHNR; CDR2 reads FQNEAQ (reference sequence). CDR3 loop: CASSRTSGSADTQYF. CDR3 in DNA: TGTGCCAGCAGCCGGACTAGCGGGAGTGCAGATACGCAGTATTTT.

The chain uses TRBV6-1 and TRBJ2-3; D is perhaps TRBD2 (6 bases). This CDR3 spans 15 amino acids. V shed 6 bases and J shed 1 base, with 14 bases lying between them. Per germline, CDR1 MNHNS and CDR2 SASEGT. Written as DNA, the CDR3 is TGTGCCAGCAGCGTCGCGACTAGACGCACAGATACGCAGTATTTT. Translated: CASSVATRRTDTQYF.

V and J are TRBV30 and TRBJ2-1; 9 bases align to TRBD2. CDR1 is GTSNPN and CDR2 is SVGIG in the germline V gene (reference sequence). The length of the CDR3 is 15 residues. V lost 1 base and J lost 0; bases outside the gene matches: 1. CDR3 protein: CAWSAAGGSYNEQFF. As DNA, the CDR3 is TGTGCCTGGAGTGCAGCGGGAGGCTCCTACAATGAGCAGTTCTTC.